The clone carrying this TCR beta chain was seen ten or more times. Its cognate antigen is unknown. Trimming took 2 bases from V and 2 from J, leaving 11 bases between them. Germline V gives CDR1 SGDLS, CDR2 YYNGEE. The CDR3 covers 14 residues. Tagging with unique molecular identifiers was applied to individual cDNA molecules. In TCRdb, the 5' RACE reads were re-called with MiXCR into one record per CDR3 protein. This table has about 64,000 distinct CDR3 sequences, approximately 11% appearing once. These data originate in a study of early T cells in non-severe SARS-CoV-2 infection. Study-level information: Chains were not paired, and sequencing was done on bulk RNA from unsorted whole blood.

General observations from the study: Database matching using VDJdb favored anti-spike CD8 responses, with private and CD4 specificities left missing.

This rearrangement joins TRBV9 to TRBJ2-7; D is unclear. The sequence derives from an adult who was a healthcare worker with PCR-confirmed SARS-CoV-2 infection or an uninfected control (not recorded which). The sequences come from whole blood, collected at baseline. The CDR3 reads CASSVGSQPYEQYF. CDR3 DNA sequence: TGTGCCAGCAGCGTCGGGTCCCAACCCTACGAGCAGTACTTC.